These 28 T cell receptor beta chains came from one sample sequenced in a study of T cells after posttransplantation cyclophosphamide. The assay was immunoSEQ multiplex PCR, and TCRdb's table has in-frame clones only and misses some. Here the sample spans some 12,000 clones, approximately 95% being singletons. The sequencing sample was made of naive CD8+ T cells sorted from PBMCs. The origin of the receptors is a man aged 30 to 39 in good health and a related stem cell transplant donor.

This clone was detected only once. The rearrangement links TRBV7-8 to TRBJ2-3; 7 bases line up with TRBD2. Trimming removed 5 bases from V and 6 bases from J; junction bases left unmatched: 5. Germline CDR1 reads SGHVS; CDR2 reads FQNEAQ. The CDR3 runs to 13 residues. The CDR3 DNA reads TGTGCCAGCAGCCGGGAGGCGTTGGATACGCAGTATTTT. Translated: CASSREALDTQYF.

Comment on this clone: The sample holds other DNA sequences that translate to the same CDR3. The chain recombines TRBV5-1 with TRBJ1-6; no clear D. Trimming shortened V by 7 bases and J by 5 bases, and 13 bases separated the two germline ends. This CDR3 region has 14 residues. Germline V gene lookup returns CDR1 SGHRS and CDR2 YFSETQ. CDR3 in DNA: TGCGCCAGCCGGGCGGAGGGAAATAATTCACCCCTCCACTTT. Its protein is CASRAEGNNSPLHF.

The chain is built from TRBV19 and TRBJ2-7; TRBD2 aligns across 8 bases. J was trimmed by 1 base and V by 7 bases; bases with no gene match: 3. Germline V CDR1 and CDR2: LNHDA, SQIVND (reference sequence). CDR3 length: 13 amino acids. The CDR3 DNA reads TGTGCCAGTAAGACTAGCGAGTCCTACGAGCAGTACTTC. This encodes CASKTSESYEQYF.

The rearrangement joins TRBV19 to TRBJ2-7; 7 nucleotides agree with TRBD2. In germline, CDR1 is LNHDA, CDR2 SQIVND (reference sequence). The V segment lost 6 bases and the J segment 4 bases; nucleotides outside the gene matches: 9. The CDR3 has 14 amino acids. CDR3 loop: CASRSGGGGYEQYF. For the CDR3, the DNA is TGTGCCAGTAGGTCCGGCGGGGGAGGGTACGAGCAGTACTTC.

The V and J genes are TRBV6-1 and TRBJ1-2, with D perhaps TRBD1 (5 bases). From germline, CDR1 is MNHNS and CDR2 SASEGT. This CDR3 contains 16 residues. Trimming took off 3 bases at V and 3 bases at J, with 17 bases between the two ends. CDR3 protein: CASSDVTHAGDYGYTF. The CDR3 nucleotides are TGTGCCAGCAGTGACGTCACTCACGCGGGGGACTATGGCTACACCTTC.

The chain combines TRBV9 with TRBJ2-3, with 8 bases fitting TRBD1. Germline CDR1 is SGDLS and CDR2 is YYNGEE. The CDR3 is 15 residues long. J was trimmed by 5 bases and V by 5 bases; bases with no gene match: 10. The CDR3 DNA sequence: TGTGCCAGCAGTTTTCCCAGGGGGCCGGTAGATACGCAGTATTTT. Amino acids: CASSFPRGPVDTQYF.

This clone has a single count. This chain connects TRBV10-2 to TRBJ1-6, with D perhaps TRBD1 (6 bases). Germline CDR1 reads WSHSY; CDR2 reads SAAADI. Trimming pared 8 bases from V and 7 bases from J, leaving 12 bases between. The CDR3 consists of 13 residues. CDR3 sequence (DNA): TGCGCCAGCTGGGGACATGGGAATTCACCCCTCCACTTT. It codes for CASWGHGNSPLHF.

This clone was picked up one time. This rearrangement joins TRBV27 to TRBJ1-2, with 9 bases matching TRBD1. V shed 11 bases and J 0 bases; nucleotides not matched to a gene: 10. The CDR3 extends over 15 amino acids. Germline CDR1 is MNHEY and CDR2 is SMNVEV (reference sequence). The chain's CDR3 is CAGRGQGPSNYGYTF. For the CDR3, the DNA is TGTGCCGGCCGGGGACAGGGCCCTTCTAACTATGGCTACACCTTC.

J is TRBJ2-7 and V is TRBV27, with 8 positions matching TRBD2. Per germline, CDR1 MNHEY and CDR2 SMNVEV (reference sequence). V gave up 5 bases and J gave up 2 bases; unmatched junction bases: 14. The CDR3 extends over 17 amino acids. The CDR3 loop is CASSPYLNSGATYEQYF. The DNA of the CDR3 is TGTGCCAGCAGTCCCTATTTAAATAGCGGGGCAACCTACGAGCAGTACTTC.

J is TRBJ2-5 and V is TRBV27; 11 bases align to TRBD1. The J call may be faulty, since TRBJ2-7 better matches the DNA end. The germline CDR1 and CDR2 sequences are MNHEY and SMNVEV (reference sequence). The CDR3 loop spans 15 amino acids. The CDR3 reads CASSPAGQGDNEQYF. The CDR3, as DNA: TGTGCCAGCAGTCCGGCGGGACAGGGGGATAACGAGCAGTACTTC.

This chain joins TRBV5-4 and TRBJ2-7, with a weak D call TRBD1 (5 bases). The length of the CDR3 is 12 residues. CDR1 SGHNT and CDR2 YYREEE come from the germline V gene (reference sequence). The V and J ends lost 1 base and 6 bases respectively, with 8 bases between them. As DNA, the CDR3 is TGTGCCAGCAGCTTGAGGGGTTCCGAGCAGTACTTC. This gives the protein CASSLRGSEQYF.

V gene TRBV7-6 combines with J gene TRBJ2-1; D perhaps matches TRBD2 (6 bases). Germline CDR1 is SGHVS and CDR2 is FNYEAQ. The CDR3 is made up of 15 amino acids. Trimming cost V 1 base and J 9 bases, with 16 bases left between them. CDR3 coding DNA: TGTGCCAGCAGCTTAGAGCCAGGCCCCGGGGGTGAGCAGTTCTTC. It codes for CASSLEPGPGGEQFF.

The V and J genes are TRBV7-6 and TRBJ1-5, with D hard to call. CDR3 length equals 14 residues. In germline, CDR1 is SGHVS, CDR2 FNYEAQ. Trimming cost V 5 bases and J 3 bases, with 11 bases left between them. The CDR3 is CASSPPGYNQPQHF. Written as DNA, the CDR3 is TGTGCCAGCAGCCCACCGGGTTACAATCAGCCCCAGCATTTT.

The chain is built from TRBV29-1 and TRBJ2-1; D is unresolved. V was trimmed by 0 bases and J by 0 bases, leaving 12 bases between them. Germline lookup yields CDR1 SQVTM and CDR2 ANQGSEA. The CDR3 is 16 residues long. The CDR3 nucleotides read TGCAGCGTTGAAGATCGCCTTTACAGCTCCTACAATGAGCAGTTCTTC. It is translated as CSVEDRLYSSYNEQFF.

This chain uses TRBV15 with TRBJ2-7; 8 bases match TRBD2. V lost 0 bases and J lost 3; bases outside the gene matches: 4. CDR3 length equals 15 residues. CDR1 is LNHNV and CDR2 is YYDKDF in the germline V gene (reference sequence). CDR3 nucleotides: TGTGCCACCAGCAGAGATCCGGCGGGGGGCTACGAGCAGTACTTC. Amino acids: CATSRDPAGGYEQYF.

The chain uses TRBV27 and TRBJ1-2; 7 bases map to TRBD1. The germline CDR1 and CDR2 sequences are MNHEY and SMNVEV (reference sequence). The CDR3 totals 14 residues. Trimming cost V 5 bases and J 4 bases; bases outside gene matches: 7. In DNA form, the CDR3 reads TGTGCCAGCAGTCTCGACAGGGTTGGCTATGGCTACACCTTC. Protein sequence: CASSLDRVGYGYTF.

This clone has just a few counts. V and J are TRBV10-1 and TRBJ2-2, with a possible D match to TRBD1 (6 bases). The CDR3 is 15 residues long. CDR1 is WNHNN, CDR2 SYGVQD, per germline (reference sequence). The V end was cut by 0 bases, the J end by 3 bases, with 8 bases between. For the CDR3, the DNA is TGCGCCAGCAGTGAGTCTGGGACATACACCGGGGAGCTGTTTTTT. Amino acid sequence: CASSESGTYTGELFF.

This clone was picked up one time. This chain joins TRBV4-1 and TRBJ2-1; 15 bases agree with TRBD2. V lost 4 bases to trimming and J lost 0 bases; unmatched junction nucleotides: 7. CDR3 length: 19 residues. In germline, CDR1 is MGHRA, CDR2 YSYEKL. The CDR3 is CASSPLGLAGGSSYNEQFF. The CDR3 DNA follows: TGCGCCAGCAGCCCCCTGGGACTAGCGGGGGGATCCTCCTACAATGAGCAGTTCTTC.

The rearrangement joins TRBV5-8 to TRBJ1-1; D gene uncertain. CDR1 is SGHTS and CDR2 is YDEGEE in the germline V gene. This CDR3 region has 12 residues. Trimming removed 0 bases from V and 6 bases from J, with 6 bases in between. CDR3 nucleotides: TGTGCCAGCAGCTTGGGCGAGGCTGAAGCTTTCTTT. Translated: CASSLGEAEAFF.

V usage is TRBV21-1 and J usage is TRBJ2-7; the table calls TRBD2, which could not be checked here. TRBV21-1 is described as a pseudogene. The CDR3 is 15 residues long. The DNA of the CDR3 is TGTGCCAGCAGCAGCCAAGCGGGGGGGCAGGAAGAGCAGTACTTC. Its translation is CASSSQAGGQEEQYF.

The rearrangement joins TRBV28 to TRBJ2-5; TRBD2 matches 8 bases. CDR1 and CDR2 from the germline V gene are MDHEN and SYDVKM. The length of the CDR3 is 14 residues. The V gene end was trimmed by 2 bases and the J gene end by 7 bases; junction bases not matched to a gene: 6. The CDR3 nucleotides are TGTGCCAGCAGTTTAGCGGGGGGCACCTCGACCCAGTACTTC. This codes for CASSLAGGTSTQYF.

This clone was recorded only once. The chain carries TRBV18 and TRBJ2-7, with 10 positions matching TRBD1. With V trimmed by 3 bases and J by 0 bases, 2 bases remained unmatched. Looked up from germline, CDR1 is KGHSH and CDR2 is LQKENI. The CDR3 runs to 15 residues. The CDR3 sequence is CASSPRTGGSYEQYF. CDR3 DNA: TGTGCCAGCTCACCCAGGACAGGGGGCTCCTACGAGCAGTACTTC.

The V call is TRBV19, the J call TRBJ2-6, with TRBD1 as a possible D gene (5 bases). Trimming pared 3 bases from V and 0 bases from J, leaving 9 bases between. The CDR3 sequence is 16 residues long. The germline CDR1 and CDR2 sequences are LNHDA and SQIVND (reference sequence). CDR3: CASSIPRDSGANVLTF. CDR3 nucleotides: TGTGCCAGTAGTATTCCCAGGGACTCTGGGGCCAACGTCCTGACTTTC.

The chain carries TRBV27 and TRBJ2-2; the D is unclear. V was shortened by 0 bases and J by 3 bases, with 5 bases between the two germline ends. Germline CDR1 reads MNHEY; CDR2 reads SMNVEV (reference sequence). The CDR3 has 14 residues. CDR3 residues: CASSLSLYTGELFF. The CDR3, as DNA: TGTGCCAGCAGTTTATCACTTTACACCGGGGAGCTGTTTTTT.

The chain employs TRBV27 and TRBJ1-1; D is unclear. Deletions cut 0 bases from V and 4 bases from J, with 12 bases between. The length of the CDR3 is 15 residues. Per germline, CDR1 MNHEY and CDR2 SMNVEV (reference sequence). The chain's CDR3 is CASSLSEGLATEAFF. CDR3 DNA: TGTGCCAGCAGTTTATCGGAGGGTTTGGCCACTGAAGCTTTCTTT.

This chain links TRBV7-9 with TRBJ2-3; 8 bases are shared with TRBD2. The CDR3 extends over 16 amino acids. J gave up 2 bases and V 7 bases, and 11 bases lay outside the gene matches. Germline V gene data show CDR1 as SEHNR and CDR2 as FQNEAQ (reference sequence). CDR3 loop: CASTPNRRGATDTQYF. The CDR3 nucleotides are TGTGCCAGCACGCCTAATCGGCGGGGGGCCACAGATACGCAGTATTTT.

This chain joins TRBV11-1 and TRBJ1-2; D might be TRBD1 (6 bases). Germline CDR1 SGHAT, CDR2 FQDESV (reference sequence). V shed 5 bases and J shed 6 bases, with 16 bases lying between them. This CDR3 region has 14 residues. This CDR3 reads CASSPSQTGHGYTF. As DNA, the CDR3 is TGTGCCAGCAGCCCCTCCCAAACAGGGCATGGCTACACCTTC.

The V gene is TRBV15, the J gene TRBJ1-2, with 10 bases matching TRBD1. Germline values: CDR1 LNHNV, CDR2 YYDKDF (reference sequence). The CDR3 contains 14 residues. V lost 1 base to trimming and J lost 4 bases; unmatched junction nucleotides: 0. The CDR3 reads CATSRGDRGYGYTF. The CDR3 DNA reads TGTGCCACCAGCAGAGGGGACAGGGGCTATGGCTACACCTTC.